One sample yielded the 6 T cell receptor beta chains listed below, sequenced in a study of T cells in Graves' hyperthyroidism and ophthalmopathy. RNA transcripts gave rise to amplified TCR beta CDR3 regions. Primed by the HTBI set, a first-round RT-PCR was run on the TCR CDR3. Each CDR3 protein gets one entry after TCRdb re-called the multiplex PCR reads with MiXCR. The sample consists of some 350,000 distinct CDR3 sequences, nearly 15% of them appearing once. Input material: blood. The receptors stem from a woman between 55 and 75 years old with Graves' ophthalmopathy.

This clonotype was picked up many times. This chain links TRBV30 with TRBJ2-3; 8 bases are shared with TRBD2. The CDR3 totals 14 residues. CDR1 GTSNPN and CDR2 SVGIG come from the germline V gene (reference sequence). J gave up 0 bases and V 4 bases, and 3 bases lay outside the gene matches. The CDR3 region is CAWTGGFSTDTQYF. Here the CDR3 DNA reads TGTGCCTGGACGGGGGGGTTTAGCACAGATACGCAGTATTTT. Filled out from reference TRBV30 and TRBJ2-3, the complete variable domain reads SQTIHQWPATLVQPVGSPLSLECTVEGTSNPNLYWYRQAAGRGLQLLFYSVGIGQISSEVPQNLSASRPQDRQFILSSKKLLLSDSGFYLCAWTGGFSTDTQYFGPGTRLTVL.

In this sample, this clonotype turned up a few times. The rearrangement links TRBV6-2 or TRBV6-3 to TRBJ2-7; 7 nucleotides line up with TRBD2. The CDR3 length is 13 residues. Losses at the gene ends were 6 bases for V and 6 bases for J; bases not matched to a gene: 8. CDR1 and CDR2 (germline): MNHEY, SVGEGT. The CDR3 spells CASRAGLRGEQYF. In nucleotides, the CDR3 is TGTGCCAGCAGGGCGGGACTACGCGGCGAGCAGTACTTC.

This clonotype appeared a few times. The gene calls are TRBV7-3 and TRBJ2-7; D might be TRBD1 (5 bases). V was shortened by 5 bases and J by 7 bases, with 12 bases between the two germline ends. CDR3 length: 12 residues. CDR1 is SGHTA and CDR2 is FQGTGA in the germline V gene. The DNA of the CDR3 is TGTGCCAGCAGCGTTGGGGCCGGGGAGCAGTACTTC. Translating it yields CASSVGAGEQYF.

The sample holds a few counts of this clonotype. The chain is built from TRBV24-1 and TRBJ2-7; D is unclear. Germline CDR1 reads KGHDR; CDR2 reads SFDVKD. The CDR3 has 13 residues. With 5 bases removed from V and 2 bases from J, the gap between germline ends came to 9 bases. CDR3 nucleotide sequence: TGTGCCACCAGTGCCCCTGAAACCTACGAGCAGTACTTC. Protein: CATSAPETYEQYF.

This rearrangement joins TRBV7-9 to TRBJ2-1; no clear D. This CDR3 region has 15 residues. Between the trimmed V and J ends, which lost 2 bases and 8 bases, there was a span of 16 bases. Per the germline V gene, CDR1 is SEHNR and CDR2 is FQNEAQ (reference sequence). CDR3 DNA: TGTGCCAGCAGCTTACGACCCATGATTGCAGATGAGCAGTTCTTC. Protein product: CASSLRPMIADEQFF. Full variable domain (remainder filled in from reference TRBV7-9 and TRBJ2-1): DTGVSQNPRHKITKRGQNVTFRCDPISEHNRLYWYRQTLGQGPEFLTYFQNEAQLEKSRLLSDRFSAERPKGSFSTLEIQRTEQGDSAMYLCASSLRPMIADEQFFGPGTRLTVL.

V gene TRBV25-1 combines with J gene TRBJ2-7; 11 bases agree with TRBD2. Per the germline V gene, CDR1 is MGHDK and CDR2 is SYGVNS. This CDR3 contains 13 residues. V lost 11 bases, J lost 2 bases, and 5 bases stayed unmatched. CDR3 amino acids: CAPPTSGTYEQYF. The DNA of the CDR3 is TGTGCCCCCCCGACTAGCGGGACCTACGAGCAGTACTTC.